This T cell receptor (beta chain) comes out of a study of glioma-infiltrating T cells. Study results and limitations: Tissue and blood shared very few CDR3 sequences. Tissue-blood divergence was below expectation in non-neoplastic patients, above in gliomas.

Amplification of TCR alpha and beta CDR3 regions from RNA used iRepertoire nested multiplex PCR. For one-step reverse transcription and amplification, about 90-400 ng of tissue mRNA or PBMC total RNA was used. TCRdb re-called the multiplex PCR reads through MiXCR, storing one row per CDR3 protein. The sample includes roughly 1,100 distinct CDR3 sequences, around 30% of them seen just once. J lost 3 bases, V lost 3 bases, and 1 base had no gene match. In germline, CDR1 is MGHDK, CDR2 SYGVNS. The CDR3 has 14 amino acids. This clonotype was observed a handful of times. The antigen remains undetermined. This beta chain is an off-target read within a library intended for alpha chains, so its frequency means little.

This TCR was sampled from a human donor with low-grade glioma or glioblastoma, undergoing nonglioma brain surgery, or in good health (not recorded which). The sample was glioma tissue, nonneoplastic brain tissue, or PBMCs (not recorded which). The genes are TRBV25-1 and TRBJ1-5; TRBD1 agrees at 8 bases. CDR3 nucleotide sequence: TGTGCCAGCAGTGAGGACAGGGCCAATCAGCCCCAGCATTTT. Translated, it gives CASSEDRANQPQHF.